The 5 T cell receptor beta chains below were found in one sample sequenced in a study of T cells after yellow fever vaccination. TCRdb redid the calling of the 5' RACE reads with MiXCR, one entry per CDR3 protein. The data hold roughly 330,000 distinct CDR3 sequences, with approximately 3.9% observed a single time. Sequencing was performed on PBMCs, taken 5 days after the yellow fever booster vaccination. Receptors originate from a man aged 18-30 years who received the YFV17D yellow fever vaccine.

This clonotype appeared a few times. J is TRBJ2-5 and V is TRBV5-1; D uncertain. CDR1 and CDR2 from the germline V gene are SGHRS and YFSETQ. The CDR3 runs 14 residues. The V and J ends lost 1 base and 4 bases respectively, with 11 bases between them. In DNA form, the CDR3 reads TGCGCCAGCAGCTTGTTTGGCGGACGAGAGACCCAGTACTTC. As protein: CASSLFGGRETQYF.

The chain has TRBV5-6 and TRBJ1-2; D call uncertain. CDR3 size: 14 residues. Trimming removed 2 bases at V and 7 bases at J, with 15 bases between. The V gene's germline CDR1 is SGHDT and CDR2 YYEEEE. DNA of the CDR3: TGTGCCAGCAGCTTCCCCCCGGGAGAGAGTGGCTACACCTTC. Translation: CASSFPPGESGYTF.

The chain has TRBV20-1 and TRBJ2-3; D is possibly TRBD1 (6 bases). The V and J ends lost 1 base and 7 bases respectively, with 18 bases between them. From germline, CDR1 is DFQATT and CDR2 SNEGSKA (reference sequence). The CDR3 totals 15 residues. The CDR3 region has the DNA TGCAGTGCTAGAGCCATTGGGACACTAATTAATACGCAGTATTTT. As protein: CSARAIGTLINTQYF.

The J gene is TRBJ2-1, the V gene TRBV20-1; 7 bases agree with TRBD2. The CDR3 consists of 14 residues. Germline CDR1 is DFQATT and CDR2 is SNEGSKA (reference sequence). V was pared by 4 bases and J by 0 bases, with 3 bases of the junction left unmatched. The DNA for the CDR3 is TGCAGTGCTACTGGACTAGTCTCCTACAATGAGCAGTTCTTC. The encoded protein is CSATGLVSYNEQFF.

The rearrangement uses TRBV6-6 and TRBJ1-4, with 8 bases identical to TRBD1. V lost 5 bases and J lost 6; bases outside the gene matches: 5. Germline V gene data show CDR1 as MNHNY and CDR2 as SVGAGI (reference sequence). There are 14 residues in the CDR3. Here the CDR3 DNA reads TGTGCCAGCAGTCCAGGGGGCTGGGATGAAAAACTGTTTTTT. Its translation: CASSPGGWDEKLFF.